This is a list of T cell receptor beta chains from one sample in a study of T-cell reconstitution after alpha-beta-depleted transplantation in children. TCRdb used MiXCR to reprocess the PCR reads, holding one entry per CDR3 protein. The sample consists of about 300,000 distinct CDR3 sequences, roughly a tenth of them appearing once. The starting material was PBMCs, obtained before TCRalphabeta/CD19-depleted stem cell transplant. Receptors originate from a boy younger than two with acute myeloid leukemia, due to receive a stem cell transplant. CDR3s include the opening cysteine and the closing phenylalanine or tryptophan. Each record gives: clone size, D gene, V gene, J gene, CDR3 DNA, CDR3 protein. D genes are given only for firm matches. Where a row states a size, it is once, few, many or the class of an expanded clone; other rows omit it.

many	TRBD1	TRBV7-3	TRBJ2-3	TGTGCCAGCAGCTTAATCGGGGGCCCGGGACAGGGCTGGCTAGACACAGATACGCAGTATTTT	CASSLIGGPGQGWLDTDTQYF
many	.	TRBV5-1	TRBJ2-4	TGCGCCAGCAGCTTGGAGGGTTTAGCCAAAAACATTCAGTACTTC	CASSLEGLAKNIQYF
many	TRBD2	TRBV29-1	TRBJ2-3	TGCAGCGTTCCCTCACTAGCGGGGGCGCTCGAGACAGATACGCAGTATTTT	CSVPSLAGALETDTQYF
many	.	TRBV5-1	TRBJ2-5	TGCGCCAGCAGCTTGCGGGTGGTAGAGGAGACCCAGTACTTC	CASSLRVVEETQYF
.	.	TRBV4-3	TRBJ2-2	TGCGCCAGCAGCCAAGAGGGATCAGGAAACACCGGGGAGCTGTTTTTT	CASSQEGSGNTGELFF
many	TRBD2	TRBV29-1	TRBJ2-7	TGCAGCGTCCAACTAGCGGGAGGGCCCTACGAGCAGTACTTC	CSVQLAGGPYEQYF
few	.	TRBV28	TRBJ2-7	TGTGCCAGCAGTCGCAGGGACCACTCCTACGAGCAGTACTTC	CASSRRDHSYEQYF
many	TRBD2	TRBV7-9	TRBJ2-1	TGTGCCATCGGGACTAGCGGTTACAATGAGCAGTTCTTC	CAIGTSGYNEQFF
few	.	TRBV2	TRBJ2-3	TGTGCCAGCAGTGTGGGGCAGGGGCCCACAGATACGCAGTATTTT	CASSVGQGPTDTQYF
many	.	TRBV4-1	TRBJ2-5	TGCGCCAGCAGCCAAGGACAGGATACCCAGTACTTC	CASSQGQDTQYF
many	.	TRBV5-1	TRBJ2-2	TGCGCCAGCAGCTTGGCGGGACATGGTAACACCGGGGAGCTGTTTTTT	CASSLAGHGNTGELFF
many	.	TRBV5-1	TRBJ2-1	TGCGCCAGCAGCGTGGCTAGCGCTCGCTCCTACAATGAGCAGTTCTTC	CASSVASARSYNEQFF
few	TRBD2	TRBV30	TRBJ2-1	TGTGCCTGGAGCCGGGGACTACTCAATGAGCAGTTCTTC	CAWSRGLLNEQFF
many	.	TRBV7-8	TRBJ1-1	TGTGCCAGCACTAGAGAAGACACTGAAGCTTTCTTT	CASTREDTEAFF
many	.	TRBV10-3	TRBJ2-7	TGTGCCATCAGTGAACGGGATCGCTACGAGCAGTACTTC	CAISERDRYEQYF
.	TRBD1	TRBV18	TRBJ2-7	TGTGCCAGCTCACCACCCCCAGGGGGTCGGCAGTACTTC	CASSPPPGGRQYF
many	TRBD1	TRBV5-1	TRBJ2-3	TGCGCCAGCAGGCTGGGACAGGGTTTGGGCACAGATACGCAGTATTTT	CASRLGQGLGTDTQYF
many	TRBD1	TRBV4-2	TRBJ2-7	TGTGCCAGCAGCCAACAGGGACAGGTGCAAGAGCAGTACTTC	CASSQQGQVQEQYF
many	.	TRBV5-1	TRBJ2-5	TGCGCCAGCAGCTTGGGGAGTTGGGAAGAGACCCAGTACTTC	CASSLGSWEETQYF
once	.	TRBV23-1	TRBJ2-1	TGCGCCAGCAGTCATAAAAAGCCGAGCTCCTACAATGAGCAGTTCTTC	CASSHKKPSSYNEQFF
many	TRBD1	TRBV12-3/TRBV12-4	TRBJ2-1	TGTGCCAGCAGTTTGGGGACAGGGGGCTACAATGAGCAGTTCTTC	CASSLGTGGYNEQFF
many	TRBD1	TRBV28	TRBJ1-5	TGTGCCAGCAGTACACCGGGACAGGGATTTCAGCCCCAGCATTTT	CASSTPGQGFQPQHF
many	.	TRBV13	TRBJ2-1	TGTGCCAGCAGCTTAGGGTGGGGCGGTGATAATGAGCAGTTCTTC	CASSLGWGGDNEQFF
many	.	TRBV19	TRBJ2-3	TGTGCCAGTGGGGATCCGCGCCCGAAAAGTACGCAGTATTTT	CASGDPRPKSTQYF
.	TRBD1	TRBV14	TRBJ2-3	TGTGCCAGCAGCCAGCTCCCGGGACAGGGGACCACAGATACGCAGTATTTT	CASSQLPGQGTTDTQYF
few	.	TRBV6-5	TRBJ1-2	TGTGCCAGCAGTTACACGGACAGAGGTGGCTACACCTTC	CASSYTDRGGYTF
.	TRBD1	TRBV25-1	TRBJ2-1	TGTGCCACCCGACAGGGGAGTTACAATGAGCAGTTCTTC	CATRQGSYNEQFF
.	TRBD1	TRBV12-3/TRBV12-4	TRBJ2-2	TGTGCCAGCAGGGACAGGGGTTGGCGAACCGGGGAGCTGTTTTTT	CASRDRGWRTGELFF
many	.	TRBV7-8	TRBJ2-7	TGTGCCAGCAGCTTAGGCAGGATCTACGAGCAGTACTTC	CASSLGRIYEQYF
few	.	TRBV6-1	TRBJ2-6	TGTGCCAGCAGTGAAATCCGGGACCCGATGCCCTCTGGGGCCAACGTCCTGACTTTC	CASSEIRDPMPSGANVLTF
.	.	TRBV18	TRBJ1-2	TGTGCCAGCTCACCCGTACAGGATGGTCACTATGGCTACACCTTC	CASSPVQDGHYGYTF
many	.	TRBV12-3/TRBV12-4	TRBJ1-5	TGTGCCAGCAGTTGGGGGGAAAACAATCAGCCCCAGCATTTT	CASSWGENNQPQHF
many	.	TRBV7-8	TRBJ2-3	TGTGCCAGCAGCTTAGACACAGCCTCACAGATCACAGATACGCAGTATTTT	CASSLDTASQITDTQYF
many	TRBD2	TRBV12-3/TRBV12-4	TRBJ2-3	TGTGCCAGCAGTTCTAGCGGAGCTAGCACAGATACGCAGTATTTT	CASSSSGASTDTQYF
many	TRBD1	TRBV5-1	TRBJ2-3	TGCGCCAGCAGGGGACAGGGGACAGATACGCAGTATTTT	CASRGQGTDTQYF
.	.	TRBV20-1	TRBJ2-1	TGCAGTGCTAGAGTTCCTAGCCTCGAGCAGTTCTTC	CSARVPSLEQFF
.	TRBD1	TRBV7-9	TRBJ2-2	TGTGCCAGCAGCCCCTGGGACAGGACGCTGTTTTTT	CASSPWDRTLFF
many	.	TRBV18	TRBJ2-6	TGTGCCAGCTCAGCGAAGCGTGGGGCGCACTCTGGGGCCAACGTCCTGACTTTC	CASSAKRGAHSGANVLTF
many	TRBD1	TRBV7-9	TRBJ1-2	TGTGCCAGCAGCTTACCCGGACAGGGGGCTTATGGCTACACCTTC	CASSLPGQGAYGYTF
many	.	TRBV18	TRBJ2-1	TGTGCCAGCTCCCCCGGGACACAACGTGAGCAGTTCTTC	CASSPGTQREQFF
many	.	TRBV6-1	TRBJ2-7	TGTGCCAGCAGTGAAGGGTGGGAGCAGTACTTC	CASSEGWEQYF